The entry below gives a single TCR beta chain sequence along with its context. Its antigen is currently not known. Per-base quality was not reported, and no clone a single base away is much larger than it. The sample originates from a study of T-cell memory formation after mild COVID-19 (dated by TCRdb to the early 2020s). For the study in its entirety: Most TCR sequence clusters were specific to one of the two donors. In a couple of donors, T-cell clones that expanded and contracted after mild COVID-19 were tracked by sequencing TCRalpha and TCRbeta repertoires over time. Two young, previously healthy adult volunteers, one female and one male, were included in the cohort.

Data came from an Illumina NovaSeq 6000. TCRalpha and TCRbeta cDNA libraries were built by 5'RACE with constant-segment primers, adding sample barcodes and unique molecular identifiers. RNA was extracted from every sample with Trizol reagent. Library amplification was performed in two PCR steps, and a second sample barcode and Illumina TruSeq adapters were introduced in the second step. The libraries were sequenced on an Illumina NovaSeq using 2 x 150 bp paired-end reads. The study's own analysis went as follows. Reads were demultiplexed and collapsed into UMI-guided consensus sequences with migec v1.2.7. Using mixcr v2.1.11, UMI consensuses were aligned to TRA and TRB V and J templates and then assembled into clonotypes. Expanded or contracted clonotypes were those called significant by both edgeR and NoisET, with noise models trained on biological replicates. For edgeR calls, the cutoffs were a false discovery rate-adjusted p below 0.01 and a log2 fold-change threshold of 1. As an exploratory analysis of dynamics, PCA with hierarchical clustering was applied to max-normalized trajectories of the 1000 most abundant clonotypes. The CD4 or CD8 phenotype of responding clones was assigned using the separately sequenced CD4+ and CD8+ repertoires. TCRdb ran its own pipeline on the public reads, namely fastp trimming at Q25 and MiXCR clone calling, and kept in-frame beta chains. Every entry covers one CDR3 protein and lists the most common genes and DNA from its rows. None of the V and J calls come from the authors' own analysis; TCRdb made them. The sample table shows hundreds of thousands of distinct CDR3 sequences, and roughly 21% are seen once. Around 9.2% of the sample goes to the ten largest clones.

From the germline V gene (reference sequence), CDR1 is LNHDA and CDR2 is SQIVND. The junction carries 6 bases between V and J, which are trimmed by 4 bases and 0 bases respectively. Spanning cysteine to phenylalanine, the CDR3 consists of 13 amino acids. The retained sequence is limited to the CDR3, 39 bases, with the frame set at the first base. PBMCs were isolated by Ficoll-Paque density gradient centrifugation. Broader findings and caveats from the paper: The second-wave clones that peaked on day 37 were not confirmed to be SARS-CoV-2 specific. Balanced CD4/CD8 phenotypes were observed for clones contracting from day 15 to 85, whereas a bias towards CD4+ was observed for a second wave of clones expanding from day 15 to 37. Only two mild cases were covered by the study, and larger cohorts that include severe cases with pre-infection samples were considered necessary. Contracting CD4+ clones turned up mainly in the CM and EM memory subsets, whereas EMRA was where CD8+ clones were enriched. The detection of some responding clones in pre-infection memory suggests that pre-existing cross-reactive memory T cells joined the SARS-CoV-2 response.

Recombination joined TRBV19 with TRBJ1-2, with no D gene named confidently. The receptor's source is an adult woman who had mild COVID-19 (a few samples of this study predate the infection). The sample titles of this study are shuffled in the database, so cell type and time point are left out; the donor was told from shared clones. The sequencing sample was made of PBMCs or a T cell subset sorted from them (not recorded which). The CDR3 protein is CASSTAPNYGYTF. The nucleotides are TGTGCCAGTAGTACCGCCCCTAACTATGGCTACACCTTC.